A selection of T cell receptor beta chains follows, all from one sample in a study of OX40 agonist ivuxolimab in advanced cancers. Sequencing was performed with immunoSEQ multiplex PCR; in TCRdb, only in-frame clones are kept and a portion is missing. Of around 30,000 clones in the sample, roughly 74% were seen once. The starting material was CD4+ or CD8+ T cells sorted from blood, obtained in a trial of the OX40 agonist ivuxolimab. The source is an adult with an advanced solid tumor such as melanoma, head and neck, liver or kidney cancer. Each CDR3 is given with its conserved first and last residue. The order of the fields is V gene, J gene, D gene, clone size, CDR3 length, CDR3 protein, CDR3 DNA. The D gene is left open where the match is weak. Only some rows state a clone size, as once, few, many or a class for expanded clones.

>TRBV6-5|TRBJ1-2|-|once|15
CASSAAGGTFYGYTF
TGTGCCAGCAGTGCCGCTGGGGGTACGTTCTATGGCTACACCTTC
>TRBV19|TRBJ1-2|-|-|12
CASTRGGYGYTF
TGTGCCAGTACCAGGGGAGGGTATGGCTACACCTTC
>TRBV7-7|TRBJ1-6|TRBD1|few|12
CASGGQGGPLHF
TGTGCCAGCGGAGGACAGGGTGGTCCCCTCCACTTT
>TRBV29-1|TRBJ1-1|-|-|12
CSVGGQGTEAFF
TGCAGCGTTGGGGGGCAGGGCACTGAAGCTTTCTTT
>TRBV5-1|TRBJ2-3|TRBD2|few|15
CASRRLAGNTDTQYF
TGCGCCAGCAGGCGACTAGCGGGTAACACAGATACGCAGTATTTT
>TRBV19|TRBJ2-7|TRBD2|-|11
CASRLAGEQYF
TGTGCCAGTCGGCTAGCGGGCGAGCAGTACTTC
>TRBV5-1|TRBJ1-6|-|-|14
CASSAGTTNSPLHF
TGCGCCAGCAGCGCCGGGACGACCAATTCACCCCTCCACTTT
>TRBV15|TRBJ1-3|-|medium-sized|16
CATSTPLEGTGNTIYF
TGTGCCACCAGCACGCCCTTGGAGGGAACTGGAAACACCATATATTTT
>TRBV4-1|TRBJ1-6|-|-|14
CASSQEVAESPLHF
TGCGCCAGCAGCCAAGAGGTCGCGGAATCACCCCTCCACTTT
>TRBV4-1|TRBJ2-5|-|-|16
CASSQPKKRGEETQYF
TGCGCCAGCAGCCAACCAAAAAAAAGGGGGGAAGAGACCCAGTACTTC
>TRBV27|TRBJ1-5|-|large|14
CASSFLGSNQPQHF
TGTGCCAGCAGTTTTTTGGGTAGCAATCAGCCCCAGCATTTT
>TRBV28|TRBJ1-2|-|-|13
CASSGWGEEGYTF
TGTGCCAGCAGTGGCTGGGGGGAGGAAGGCTACACCTTC
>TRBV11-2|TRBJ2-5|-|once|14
CASSLIGRPYKQYF
TGTGCCAGCAGCTTAATTGGCAGACCCTACAAGCAGTACTTC
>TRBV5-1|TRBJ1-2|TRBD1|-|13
CASGTEPFYGYTF
TGCGCCAGTGGGACAGAACCTTTCTATGGCTACACCTTC
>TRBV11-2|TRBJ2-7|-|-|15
CASSLVIGGAYEQYF
TGTGCCAGCAGCTTGGTAATAGGGGGGGCCTACGAGCAGTACTTC
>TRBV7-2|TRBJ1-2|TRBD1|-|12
CASSFRQGDYTF
TGTGCCAGCAGCTTCCGACAGGGTGACTACACCTTC
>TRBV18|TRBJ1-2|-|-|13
CASSPDLVRGYTF
TGTGCCAGCTCACCCGACCTAGTTCGGGGCTACACCTTC
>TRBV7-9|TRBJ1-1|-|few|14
CASSFNQKPAEAFF
TGTGCCAGCAGCTTTAACCAGAAACCAGCTGAAGCTTTCTTT
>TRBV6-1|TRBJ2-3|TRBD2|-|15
CASRPTSAGTDTQYF
TGTGCCAGCAGGCCAACTAGCGCGGGCACAGATACGCAGTATTTT
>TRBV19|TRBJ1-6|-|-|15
CASSPRTEGNSPLHF
TGTGCCAGTAGTCCTCGGACGGAGGGCAATTCACCCCTCCACTTT
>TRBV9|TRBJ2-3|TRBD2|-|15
CASSVAAGGSDTQYF
TGTGCCAGCAGCGTAGCAGCGGGGGGCTCAGATACGCAGTATTTT
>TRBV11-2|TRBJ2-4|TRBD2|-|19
CASSPGLAGHPLAKNIQYF
TGTGCCAGCAGCCCGGGACTAGCGGGTCACCCTCTAGCCAAAAACATTCAGTACTTC
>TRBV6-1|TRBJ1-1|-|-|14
CASSEPYRAPEAFF
TGTGCCAGCAGTGAACCCTACAGGGCCCCTGAAGCTTTCTTT
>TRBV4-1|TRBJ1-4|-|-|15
CASSQDDRTNEKLFF
TGCGCCAGCAGCCAAGACGACAGAACTAATGAAAAACTGTTTTTT
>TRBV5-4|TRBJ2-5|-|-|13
CASSPTSRETQYF
TGTGCCAGCAGCCCTACTAGCCGGGAGACCCAGTACTTC
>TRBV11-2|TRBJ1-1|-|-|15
CASSLDPSGVTEAFF
TGTGCCAGCAGCTTAGATCCCTCGGGGGTCACTGAAGCTTTCTTT
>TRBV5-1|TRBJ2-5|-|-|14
CASSPSTEGETQYF
TGCGCCAGCAGCCCATCGACAGAGGGGGAGACCCAGTACTTC
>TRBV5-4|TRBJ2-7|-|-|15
CASSNRDRGLYEQYF
TGTGCCAGCAGCAACAGGGACCGGGGGCTCTACGAGCAGTACTTC
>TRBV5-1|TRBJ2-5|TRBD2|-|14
CASSWGRGEETQYF
TGCGCCAGCAGCTGGGGACGGGGGGAAGAGACCCAGTACTTC
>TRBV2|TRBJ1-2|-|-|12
CASSADSYGYTF
TGTGCCAGCAGCGCGGACAGCTATGGCTACACCTTC
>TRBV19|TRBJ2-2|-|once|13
CASSMTGTGELFF
TGTGCCAGTAGTATGACGGGCACCGGGGAGCTGTTTTTT
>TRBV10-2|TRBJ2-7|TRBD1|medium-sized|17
CASSDLLTGGIFGEQYF
TGCGCCAGCAGTGATTTATTGACAGGGGGCATCTTTGGCGAGCAGTACTTC
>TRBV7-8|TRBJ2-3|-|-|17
CASSLVYLGGPTDTQYF
TGTGCCAGCAGCTTAGTTTATTTGGGGGGACCCACAGATACGCAGTATTTT
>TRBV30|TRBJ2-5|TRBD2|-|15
CALLAGGLRRETQYF
TGTGCCTTACTAGCGGGGGGGCTCAGGCGAGAGACCCAGTACTTC
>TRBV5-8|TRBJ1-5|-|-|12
CASRGPGQPQHF
TGTGCCAGCAGGGGGCCCGGGCAGCCCCAGCATTTT
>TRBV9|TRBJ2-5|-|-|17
CASSVASSGGAWETQYF
TGTGCCAGCAGCGTAGCATCGAGTGGGGGGGCCTGGGAGACCCAGTACTTC
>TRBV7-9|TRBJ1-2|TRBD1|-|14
CASSRAGTGDGYTF
TGTGCCAGCAGCCGCGCCGGGACAGGGGATGGCTACACCTTC
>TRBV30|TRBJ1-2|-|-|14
CAWMGRRLSYGYTF
TGTGCCTGGATGGGGCGCAGGCTTAGCTATGGCTACACCTTC
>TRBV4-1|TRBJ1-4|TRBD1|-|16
CASSQGKGQGKEKLFF
TGCGCCAGCAGCCAAGGAAAGGGACAGGGGAAGGAAAAACTGTTTTTT
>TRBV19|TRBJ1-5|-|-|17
CASTLKIPGAGNQPQHF
TGTGCCAGTACTCTAAAAATCCCAGGGGCAGGTAATCAGCCCCAGCATTTT
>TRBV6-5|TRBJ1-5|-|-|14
CASSPGQPRQPQHF
TGTGCCAGCAGTCCCGGACAGCCGCGGCAGCCCCAGCATTTT
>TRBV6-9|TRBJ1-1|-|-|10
CASTGLAAFF
TGTGCCAGCACAGGGTTAGCAGCTTTCTTT
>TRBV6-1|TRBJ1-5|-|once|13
CASRAYSNQPQHF
TGTGCCAGCAGGGCATATAGCAATCAGCCCCAGCATTTT
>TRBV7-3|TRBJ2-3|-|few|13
CASSLRGGDTQYF
TGTGCCAGCAGCTTAAGGGGTGGAGATACGCAGTATTTT
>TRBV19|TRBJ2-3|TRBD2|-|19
CASSKNGLAGALGTDTQYF
TGTGCCAGTAGTAAGAACGGACTAGCGGGGGCCCTTGGCACAGATACGCAGTATTTT
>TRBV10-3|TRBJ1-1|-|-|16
CAISGGRGVLNTEAFF
TGTGCCATCTCGGGGGGTCGTGGTGTTCTGAACACTGAAGCTTTCTTT
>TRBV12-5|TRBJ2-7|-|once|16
CASGAQSTGPSYEQYF
TGTGCTAGTGGAGCTCAGTCGACGGGACCCTCCTACGAGCAGTACTTC
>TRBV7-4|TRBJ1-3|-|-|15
CASSLTTYSGNTIYF
TGTGCCAGCAGCTTAACCACTTACTCTGGAAACACCATATATTTT
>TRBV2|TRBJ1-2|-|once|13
CASSSRPATGYTF
TGTGCCAGCAGCAGCAGACCTGCCACGGGCTACACCTTC
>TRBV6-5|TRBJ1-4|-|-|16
CASSYSKVGLDEKLFF
TGTGCCAGCAGTTACTCAAAGGTCGGCTTAGATGAAAAACTGTTTTTT
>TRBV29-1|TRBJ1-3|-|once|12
CSVDGGGHTIYF
TGCAGCGTTGACGGGGGTGGGCACACCATATATTTT